A selection of T cell receptor beta chains follows, all from one sample in a study of blood T cell repertoires in COVID-19. Generated by immunoSEQ multiplex PCR, the TCRdb table keeps only in-frame clones and is missing some. The data contain about 84,000 clones, about 73% of them singletons. The sequenced sample was peripheral blood. These receptors were taken from a middle-aged man with active or convalescent COVID-19. The CDR3 runs from the conserved cysteine through the conserved F or W. The order of the fields is V gene, J gene, D gene, clone size, CDR3 protein, CDR3 DNA. D genes are given only for firm matches. Size values are once, few and many counts, or a class for expanded clones, and some rows have none.

v_call: TRBV30
j_call: TRBJ1-1
d_call: .
clone_size: .
cdr3_aa: CAWVSERNTEAFF
cdr3_nt: TGTGCCTGGGTATCAGAAAGGAACACTGAAGCTTTCTTT

v_call: TRBV4-1
j_call: TRBJ2-5
d_call: .
clone_size: .
cdr3_aa: CASSQSGLETQYF
cdr3_nt: TGCGCCAGCAGCCAGTCAGGGCTGGAGACCCAGTACTTC

v_call: TRBV7-2
j_call: TRBJ2-3
d_call: TRBD2
clone_size: .
cdr3_aa: CASSLRLAGTDTQYF
cdr3_nt: TGTGCCAGCAGCTTAAGACTAGCGGGTACAGATACGCAGTATTTT

v_call: TRBV3-1/TRBV3-2
j_call: TRBJ2-7
d_call: TRBD1
clone_size: .
cdr3_aa: CASSLWDREYEQYF
cdr3_nt: TGTGCCAGCAGCCTATGGGACAGGGAATACGAGCAGTACTTC

v_call: TRBV7-9
j_call: TRBJ2-3
d_call: .
clone_size: .
cdr3_aa: CASSLRRADTQYF
cdr3_nt: TGTGCCAGCAGCTTACGCCGGGCAGATACGCAGTATTTT

v_call: TRBV5-1
j_call: TRBJ2-3
d_call: TRBD2
clone_size: few
cdr3_aa: CASSGGSGGAGTDTQYF
cdr3_nt: TGCGCCAGCAGCGGTGGTAGCGGGGGGGCCGGAACAGATACGCAGTATTTT

v_call: TRBV28
j_call: TRBJ1-4
d_call: .
clone_size: few
cdr3_aa: CASSLGYRAFNEKLFF
cdr3_nt: TGTGCCAGCAGTTTGGGGTACAGGGCCTTTAATGAAAAACTGTTTTTT

v_call: TRBV6-5
j_call: TRBJ1-1
d_call: .
clone_size: .
cdr3_aa: CASRRPGGRTEAFF
cdr3_nt: TGTGCCAGCAGACGCCCGGGGGGACGCACTGAAGCTTTCTTT

v_call: TRBV7-3
j_call: TRBJ2-3
d_call: .
clone_size: .
cdr3_aa: CASSFFTLGTDTQYF
cdr3_nt: TGTGCCAGCAGCTTCTTTACTCTGGGCACAGATACGCAGTATTTT

v_call: TRBV6-5
j_call: TRBJ1-2
d_call: .
clone_size: .
cdr3_aa: CASSSPGSGYTF
cdr3_nt: TGTGCCAGCAGTTCCCCGGGATCCGGCTACACCTTC

v_call: TRBV7-8
j_call: TRBJ1-5
d_call: .
clone_size: few
cdr3_aa: CASSLGPPNSNQPQHF
cdr3_nt: TGTGCCAGCAGCTTGGGGCCACCTAATAGCAATCAGCCCCAGCATTTT

v_call: TRBV9
j_call: TRBJ2-2
d_call: TRBD1
clone_size: .
cdr3_aa: CASSDYRDRSGDTGELFF
cdr3_nt: TGTGCCAGCAGCGACTACCGGGACAGGAGTGGCGACACCGGGGAGCTGTTTTTT

v_call: TRBV19
j_call: TRBJ2-1
d_call: .
clone_size: .
cdr3_aa: CASRAATGSYNEQFF
cdr3_nt: TGTGCCAGTAGGGCGGCCACTGGCTCCTACAATGAGCAGTTCTTC

v_call: TRBV27
j_call: TRBJ2-5
d_call: TRBD1
clone_size: .
cdr3_aa: CASNSQGAETQYF
cdr3_nt: TGTGCCAGCAACTCACAGGGGGCCGAGACCCAGTACTTC